This T cell receptor beta chain was sequenced for a study of T cell changes during pregnancy in multiple sclerosis. The V gene's germline CDR1 is MNHEY and CDR2 SVGAGI. With 6 bases clipped from V and 7 bases from J, the junction kept 4 bases outside the gene matches. This CDR3 comprises 13 residues. The repertoire was sequenced with immunoSEQ multiplex PCR; TCRdb's copy has only in-frame clones and lacks some. The table includes roughly 86,000 clones, over 80% detected once. The sequence derives from a female donor with multiple sclerosis, enrolled in a pregnancy study. The starting material was peripheral blood, obtained in the first trimester of pregnancy. This chain connects TRBV6-5 to TRBJ1-2, with 11 bases aligning to TRBD1. The CDR3 protein is CASREGQGVGYTF. The DNA of the CDR3 is TGTGCCAGCAGAGAGGGACAGGGGGTTGGCTACACCTTC.